The T cell receptor (beta chain) under discussion was sequenced for a study of beta chain features in type 1 diabetes. On the study more broadly: Healthy donors and patients showed comparable age, gender and cell yields.

The CDR3 has 18 residues. This clone has just a few counts. The antigen is unknown. Investigators reverse transcribed all isolated RNA, so they sequenced expressed TCRB transcripts. The table came from immunoSEQ multiplex PCR; TCRdb's copy has only in-frame clones and leaves some out. The sample consists of hundreds of thousands of clones, less than 15% of them appearing once. General study findings and limits: Individuals with type 1 diabetes displayed fewer insertions and more deletions at VDJ junctions. Naive, central memory and Treg TCRB repertoires seemed to resemble each other more closely in patients than they did in healthy donors.

The sample was central memory CD4+ T cells from blood. The TCR comes from a man younger than 40 in good health. This sequence joins TRBV12-2 and TRBJ1-2. TRBV12-2 is reported as a pseudogene. This chain's CDR3 is CASRLAVRRAPEVYGYTF. In DNA, the CDR3 is TGTGCAAGTCGCTTAGCGGTACGGCGAGCCCCTGAGGTTTATGGCTACACCTTC.